These 9 T cell receptor beta chains share one sample of origin, sequenced in a study of graft-versus-host responses after intestinal transplantation. Sequencing used immunoSEQ multiplex PCR; TCRdb keeps in-frame clones, though not all of them. Among 90,000 to 100,000 clones listed, 86% were seen once. Sequences were derived from PBMCs, sampled 255 days after intestinal transplant. The receptors come from a human patient who received an intestinal transplant, so some T cells may come from the graft donor.

The rearrangement uses TRBV29-1 and TRBJ2-7; tentatively, D is TRBD1 (6 bases). The CDR3 length is 14 residues. V was cut by 4 bases and J by 0 bases, with 13 bases left in between. CDR1 and CDR2 from the germline V gene are SQVTM and ANQGSEA. The CDR3 coding sequence is TGCAGCGTTGCACGGGACACCAGCTCCTACGAGCAGTACTTC. This sequence encodes CSVARDTSSYEQYF.

The V call is TRBV19, the J call TRBJ2-7; 10 bases fit TRBD1. V shed 3 bases and J 7 bases; nucleotides not matched to a gene: 9. The CDR3 length is 15 residues. Germline V lookup: CDR1 LNHDA, CDR2 SQIVND (reference sequence). The DNA for the CDR3 is TGTGCCAGTAGTATGTGGGGACAGGGGTCGGTGGAGCAGTACTTC. The encoded protein is CASSMWGQGSVEQYF.

As concerns this clone: The junction does not match germline at one end; this may be a read error. The chain couples TRBV2 to TRBJ2-7; D might be TRBD1 (6 bases). The germline V gene encodes CDR1 SNHLY and CDR2 FYNNEI. The CDR3 sequence is 13 residues long. In DNA form, the CDR3 reads TGTGCCAGCAGTGAAGCGGGCCTGGGACACCGGGACTTC. This translates into CASSEAGLGHRDF.

In this sample, this clone turned up once. V gene TRBV6-7 combines with J gene TRBJ2-1, with 7 bases lining up with TRBD1. Being an ORF, TRBV6-7 has a function that is uncertain. The CDR3 length is 13 residues. The ends lost 7 bases at V and 8 bases at J; junction bases unmatched: 8. The CDR3 coding sequence is TGTGCCAGCAAAGAACAGGGGAGCGATGAGCAGTTCTTC. Its translation: CASKEQGSDEQFF.

The J gene is TRBJ2-2, the V gene TRBV2; 9 bases fit TRBD2. V shed 6 bases, J shed 6 bases, and the junction held 5 bases outside the gene matches. Germline V gene lookup returns CDR1 SNHLY and CDR2 FYNNEI. This CDR3 has 14 residues. The CDR3 bases are TGTGCCAGCAGGGGCGGGAGGGGACCCGGGGAGCTGTTTTTT. Amino acid sequence: CASRGGRGPGELFF.

V and J are TRBV2 and TRBJ1-1; D is perhaps TRBD1 (5 bases). From germline, CDR1 is SNHLY and CDR2 FYNNEI. There are 12 residues in the CDR3. V lost 4 bases and J lost 8, with 11 bases in between. CDR3 protein: CASSVRVREAFF. The CDR3 nucleotides read TGTGCCAGCAGTGTCAGGGTAAGGGAAGCTTTCTTT.

There are a few counts of this clone. The J gene is TRBJ2-7, the V gene TRBV10-3; possibly TRBD1 for D (6 bases). The CDR3 extends over 12 amino acids. Trimming cost V 3 bases and J 5 bases, with 8 bases left between them. Germline V lookup: CDR1 ENHRY, CDR2 SYGVKD. DNA of the CDR3: TGTGCCATCAGTGAAAACAGGGACGAGCAGTACGTC. This gives the protein CAISENRDEQYV.

This chain connects TRBV4-1 to TRBJ2-7, with 7 bases lining up with TRBD1. Germline V gene sequence: CDR1 MGHRA, CDR2 YSYEKL. J was trimmed by 5 bases and V by 4 bases; bases with no gene match: 8. The CDR3 has 14 amino acids. CDR3 amino acids: CASSPTRGGHEQYF. The CDR3, as DNA: TGCGCCAGCAGCCCTACCCGAGGGGGCCACGAGCAGTACTTC.

The genes are TRBV2 and TRBJ2-6, with no clear D. In germline, CDR1 is SNHLY, CDR2 FYNNEI. The CDR3 is made up of 17 amino acids. V lost 6 bases and J lost 2, with 17 bases in between. For the CDR3, the DNA is TGTGCCAGCAGGGAGACAAGCGTCCCCACTGGGGCCAACGTCCTGACTTTC. Translation gives CASRETSVPTGANVLTF.